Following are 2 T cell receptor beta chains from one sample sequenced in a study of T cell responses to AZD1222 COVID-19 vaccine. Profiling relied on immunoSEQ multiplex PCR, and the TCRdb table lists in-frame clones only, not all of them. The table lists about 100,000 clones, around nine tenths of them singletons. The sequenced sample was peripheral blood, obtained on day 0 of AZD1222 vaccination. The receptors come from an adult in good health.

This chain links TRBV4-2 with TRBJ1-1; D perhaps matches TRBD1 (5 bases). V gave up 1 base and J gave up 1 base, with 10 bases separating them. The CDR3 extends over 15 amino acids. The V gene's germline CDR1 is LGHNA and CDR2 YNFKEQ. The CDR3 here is CASSQAGGGNTEAFF. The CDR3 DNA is TGTGCCAGCAGCCAAGCGGGGGGTGGGAACACTGAAGCTTTCTTT.

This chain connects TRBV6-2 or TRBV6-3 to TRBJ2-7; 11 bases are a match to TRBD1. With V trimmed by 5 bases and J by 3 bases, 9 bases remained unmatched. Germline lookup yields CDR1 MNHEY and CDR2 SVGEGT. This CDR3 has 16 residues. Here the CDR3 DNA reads TGTGCCAGCAGTCATACTTGGGGACAGGGGGACTACGAGCAGTACTTC. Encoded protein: CASSHTWGQGDYEQYF.